The 22 T cell receptor beta chains presented below share a single source sample, sequenced in a study of spatial heterogeneity in lung cancer. TCRdb redid the calling of the 5' RACE reads with MiXCR, one entry per CDR3 protein. The sample includes around 10,000 distinct CDR3 sequences, 3% to 4.5% of them seen just once. Time point denoted: sample taken at primary tumor resection. Researchers sequenced whole RNA taken from tumor, nontumor lung or frozen PBMC without sorting. The sequenced sample was normal lung tissue next to the tumor, obtained at surgery. All receptors derive from a male donor with early-stage non-small cell lung cancer.

At least ten counts were recorded for this clonotype. This chain connects TRBV7-6 to TRBJ1-1; D unresolved. V was trimmed by 5 bases and J by 2 bases, leaving 12 bases between them. CDR1 is SGHVS and CDR2 is FNYEAQ in the germline V gene. CDR3 length equals 14 residues. CDR3 loop: CASSPEVVNTEAFF. The CDR3 nucleotides are TGTGCCAGCAGCCCAGAGGTGGTCAACACTGAAGCTTTCTTT. Filled out from reference TRBV7-6 and TRBJ1-1, the complete variable domain reads GAGVSQSPRYKVTKRGQDVALRCDPISGHVSLYWYRQALGQGPEFLTYFNYEAQQDKSGLPNDRFSAERPEGSISTLTIQRTEQRDSAMYRCASSPEVVNTEAFFGQGTRLTVV.

In its sample, this clonotype is medium-sized (0.01 to 0.1%). The chain links TRBV7-9 to TRBJ2-3, with 10 bases matching TRBD1. Germline loops: CDR1 SEHNR, CDR2 FQNEAQ (reference sequence). The CDR3 consists of 14 residues. Trimming took 5 bases from V and 11 from J; bases not matched to a gene: 10. CDR3 loop: CASSPGTGAVKQYF. The DNA of the CDR3 is TGTGCCAGCAGCCCAGGGACAGGGGCCGTAAAGCAGTATTTT.

This clonotype was picked up many times. The chain uses TRBV19 and TRBJ1-4, with 11 bases that match TRBD1. Trimming at V came to 5 bases and at J to 4 bases, leaving 9 bases not matched to a gene. The CDR3 has 17 amino acids. Germline lookup yields CDR1 LNHDA and CDR2 SQIVND (reference sequence). CDR3 residues: CASSRQGTGGINEKLFF. The CDR3 nucleotides are TGTGCCAGTAGTCGTCAAGGGACAGGGGGGATTAATGAAAAACTGTTTTTT.

The count of this clonotype is one. The chain has TRBV9 and TRBJ2-1; perhaps TRBD2 as D (5 bases). V lost 4 bases to trimming and J lost 6 bases, with 20 bases between them. The germline V gene encodes CDR1 SGDLS and CDR2 YYNGEE. This CDR3 has 16 residues. CDR3 in DNA: TGTGCCAGCAGCCCGAGGGAACTAGTAACTACCAATGAGCAGTTCTTC. Its translation is CASSPRELVTTNEQFF.

The gene calls are TRBV28 and TRBJ2-1, with 10 bases fitting TRBD2. There are 14 residues in the CDR3. V shed 11 bases and J 7 bases; nucleotides not matched to a gene: 11. Germline CDR1 and CDR2: MDHEN and SYDVKM. The CDR3 DNA reads TGTGCCGCACGTGGGGGGACTAGCGCTAATGAGCAGTTCTTC. This sequence encodes CAARGGTSANEQFF.

This clonotype has ten or more counts. The V gene is TRBV12-3 or TRBV12-4, the J gene TRBJ2-2, with 8 nucleotides matching TRBD1. V dropped 6 bases and J dropped 4; count of bases not matched to a gene: 13. This CDR3 contains 17 residues. This CDR3 reads CASSYAGTGRGTGELFF. The CDR3 region has the DNA TGTGCCAGCAGCTACGCCGGGACAGGAAGGGGCACCGGGGAGCTGTTTTTT.

By its share, this clonotype is medium-sized. V is TRBV11-3 and J is TRBJ2-2; possibly TRBD1 for D (5 bases). V was pared by 6 bases and J by 8 bases, with 13 bases between. Per the germline V gene, CDR1 is SGHNT and CDR2 is YENEEA. The CDR3 spans 13 residues. CDR3 sequence: CASSPAGKGELFF. CDR3 DNA sequence: TGTGCCAGCAGTCCAGCAGGGAAAGGGGAGCTGTTTTTT.

This clonotype was observed at least ten times. The chain links TRBV7-9 to TRBJ1-5; D remains unclear. CDR1 and CDR2 from the germline V gene are SEHNR and FQNEAQ (reference sequence). The CDR3 covers 14 residues. V was cut by 4 bases and J by 0 bases, with 7 bases left in between. In DNA, the CDR3 is TGTGCCAGCAGCTCGGAATATAGCAATCAGCCCCAGCATTTT. Translation gives CASSSEYSNQPQHF.

In this sample, this clonotype turned up many times. The chain has TRBV4-3 and TRBJ1-1; no clear D gene. The CDR3 has 16 amino acids. Trimming pared 0 bases from V and 4 bases from J, leaving 15 bases between. The V gene's germline CDR1 is LGHNA and CDR2 YSLEER. In nucleotides, the CDR3 is TGCGCCAGCAGCCAAGATAGGTCAGTAAAGAGCACTGAAGCTTTCTTT. This encodes CASSQDRSVKSTEAFF.

This clonotype occurred many times. The rearrangement uses TRBV5-1 and TRBJ2-2; D uncertain. Germline V CDR1 and CDR2: SGHRS, YFSETQ. Between the trimmed V and J ends, which lost 2 bases and 6 bases, there was a span of 14 bases. This CDR3 has 15 amino acids. The chain's CDR3 is CASSFDPLSAGELFF. The CDR3 region has the DNA TGCGCCAGCAGCTTTGACCCCTTATCCGCCGGGGAGCTGTTTTTT.

In this sample, this clonotype turned up many times. V is TRBV20-1 and J is TRBJ1-1, with D possibly TRBD1 on 5 matching bases. Germline CDR1 DFQATT, CDR2 SNEGSKA (reference sequence). The CDR3 is made up of 15 amino acids. Trimming shortened V by 6 bases and J by 1 base, and 18 bases separated the two germline ends. Here the CDR3 DNA reads TGCAGTGCATTCCTGGAAGGGGCCCCGAACACTGAAGCTTTCTTT. This codes for CSAFLEGAPNTEAFF.

This clonotype appeared many times. This rearrangement joins TRBV19 to TRBJ2-7; 9 bases agree with TRBD1. The CDR3 is 15 residues long. The germline V gene encodes CDR1 LNHDA and CDR2 SQIVND (reference sequence). Trimming took 6 bases from V and 4 from J; bases not matched to a gene: 10. The CDR3 protein is CASRRQGDYPYEQYF. DNA for the CDR3: TGTGCCAGTAGGAGACAGGGGGATTATCCATACGAGCAGTACTTC.

The chain employs TRBV18 and TRBJ1-1; D is ambiguous. This CDR3 comprises 14 residues. V dropped 2 bases and J dropped 1 base, with 8 bases sitting between them. The germline gives CDR1 KGHSH, CDR2 LQKENI. The CDR3 protein is CASSPITRNTEAFF. The CDR3 DNA reads TGTGCCAGCTCACCAATTACACGGAACACTGAAGCTTTCTTT.

This clonotype was detected many times. The chain recombines TRBV7-2 with TRBJ1-1; D is unclear. V gave up 2 bases and J gave up 11 bases, with 12 bases separating them. The CDR3 loop spans 12 amino acids. Germline V gene data show CDR1 as SGHTA and CDR2 as FQGNSA. CDR3 in DNA: TGTGCCAGCAGCTTACCATCTCCGGAGGCTTTCTTT. It encodes CASSLPSPEAFF.

This clonotype was counted at least ten times. V usage is TRBV27 and J usage is TRBJ2-7; 7 positions agree with TRBD2. Per germline, CDR1 MNHEY and CDR2 SMNVEV (reference sequence). The CDR3 runs 15 residues. Unmatched junction bases numbered 17, after V lost 6 bases and J lost 9 bases. This CDR3 is CASSPRLADLRGQYF. Here the CDR3 DNA reads TGTGCCAGCAGCCCTAGACTAGCAGACCTACGAGGGCAGTACTTC.

This clonotype occurred many times. This chain uses TRBV13 with TRBJ1-6, with D possibly TRBD1 on 5 matching bases. CDR1 and CDR2 (germline): PRHDT, FYEKMQ (reference sequence). Trimming shortened V by 0 bases and J by 8 bases, and 14 bases separated the two germline ends. The CDR3 extends over 16 amino acids. The CDR3 loop is CASSLGQGAHYSPLHF. CDR3 nucleotide sequence: TGTGCCAGCAGCTTAGGCCAAGGGGCCCACTATTCACCCCTCCACTTT. The full variable domain, its missing parts supplied by reference TRBV13 and TRBJ1-6, is AAGVIQSPRHLIKEKRETATLKCYPIPRHDTVYWYQQGPGQDPQFLISFYEKMQSDKGSIPDRFSAQQFSDYHSELNMSSLELGDSALYFCASSLGQGAHYSPLHFGNGTRLTVT.

Many counts were recorded for this clonotype. V usage is TRBV28 and J usage is TRBJ1-5; D is ambiguous. V shed 8 bases and J shed 5 bases, with 16 bases lying between them. The CDR3 has 14 amino acids. Germline-derived CDR1 and CDR2 are MDHEN and SYDVKM. The CDR3, as DNA: TGTGCCAGCGATACATGGACCTCGGATCAGCCCCAGCATTTT. It is translated as CASDTWTSDQPQHF. Full variable domain (remainder filled in from reference TRBV28 and TRBJ1-5): DVKVTQSSRYLVKRTGEKVFLECVQDMDHENMFWYRQDPGLGLRLIYFSYDVKMKEKGDIPEGYSVSREKKERFSLILESASTNQTSMYLCASDTWTSDQPQHFGDGTRLSIL.

This clonotype appeared many times. The DNA is left out, because the CDR3 cannot be placed on it with certainty; the CDR3 is given as TCRdb lists it. The chain has TRBV28 and TRBJ2-7; no check of the table's D call, TRBD1, against the DNA was made. Germline CDR1 is MDHEN and CDR2 is SYDVKM. Termini included, the CDR3 measures 15 amino acids. This CDR3 is CASSSSGGGTYEQYF.

The chain links TRBV20-1 to TRBJ2-5, with D possibly TRBD1 on 5 matching bases. There are 12 residues in the CDR3. Germline-derived CDR1 and CDR2 are DFQATT and SNEGSKA (reference sequence). Trimming cost V 1 base and J 4 bases, with 7 bases left between them. CDR3 bases: TGCAGTGCTAGAGGAAGGGGAGAGACCCAGTACTTC. Translating it yields CSARGRGETQYF.

This clonotype was seen many times. This chain joins TRBV5-1 and TRBJ2-5, with 8 positions matching TRBD1. The CDR3 extends over 16 amino acids. CDR1 is SGHRS, CDR2 YFSETQ, per germline. Germline trimming cut 0 bases from V and 5 bases from J; bases unmatched to any gene: 9. Here the CDR3 DNA reads TGCGCCAGCAGCTTGGTGGGACAGGTGGGATTGGAGACCCAGTACTTC. Its translation: CASSLVGQVGLETQYF.

At least ten counts were recorded for this clonotype. J is TRBJ1-4 and V is TRBV4-1; 10 bases are shared with TRBD1. This CDR3 contains 16 residues. V was pared by 3 bases and J by 0 bases, with 1 base of the junction left unmatched. Germline CDR1 MGHRA, CDR2 YSYEKL. As DNA, the CDR3 is TGCGCCAGCAGCCAGGGGACAGGGGCAACTAATGAAAAACTGTTTTTT. Residues: CASSQGTGATNEKLFF.

This clonotype is termed medium-sized (0.01 to 0.1%). The chain has TRBV25-1 and TRBJ1-5; 8 nucleotides align to TRBD1. V was pared by 4 bases and J by 6 bases, with 5 bases of the junction left unmatched. Germline CDR1 and CDR2: MGHDK and SYGVNS. This CDR3 region has 14 residues. CDR3 DNA sequence: TGTGCCAGCAGTGGGACAGGGAAGGGTCAGCCCCAGCATTTT. Its protein product is CASSGTGKGQPQHF. Complete variable domain (other parts from reference TRBV25-1 and TRBJ1-5): EADIYQTPRYLVIGTGKKITLECSQTMGHDKMYWYQQDPGMELHLIHYSYGVNSTEKGDLSSESTVSRIRTEHFPLTLESARPSHTSQYLCASSGTGKGQPQHFGDGTRLSIL.